This is a list of T cell receptor beta chains from one sample in a study of T cell responses to AZD1222 COVID-19 vaccine. Measured with immunoSEQ multiplex PCR; TCRdb has only the in-frame clones, and not every one. The sample carries about 110,000 clones, around 90% recorded once. Material: peripheral blood, obtained on day 0 of AZD1222 vaccination. The origin of the receptors is an adult in good health. Both conserved end residues are part of each CDR3. D genes are given only for firm matches. Expanded clones are given a class, and other clones once, few, many or no size at all.

TRBV4-2	TRBJ1-1	TRBD1	16	.	CASSQEVQGVRAEAFF	TGTGCCAGCAGCCAAGAAGTTCAGGGGGTGAGGGCTGAAGCTTTCTTT
TRBV4-2	TRBJ2-2	TRBD2	17	.	CASSRGTSGGYTGELFF	TGTGCCAGCAGCCGCGGGACTAGCGGGGGATACACCGGGGAGCTGTTTTTT
TRBV7-9	TRBJ2-1	.	15	.	CASSLNAAAYNEQFF	TGTGCCAGCAGCTTAAATGCGGCCGCCTACAATGAGCAGTTCTTC
TRBV10-1	TRBJ2-4	TRBD1	15	.	CASSVSRGAKNIQYF	TGCGCCAGCAGTGTTTCCAGGGGGGCCAAAAACATTCAGTACTTC
TRBV18	TRBJ1-1	.	13	.	CASSPDSNTEAFF	TGTGCCAGCTCACCCGACTCGAACACTGAAGCTTTCTTT
TRBV5-1	TRBJ2-7	TRBD2	22	.	CASSQDRYGDLLAGEFQDEQYF	TGCGCCAGCAGCCAGGACAGGTATGGAGACCTATTAGCGGGAGAGTTCCAGGACGAGCAGTACTTC
TRBV18	TRBJ2-3	TRBD1	18	once	CASSLFIGGTGSTDTQYF	TGTGCCAGCTCACTGTTTATAGGCGGGACAGGTTCCACAGATACGCAGTATTTT
TRBV7-9	TRBJ1-2	TRBD1	16	.	CASSLTGGNANYGYTF	TGTGCCAGCAGCTTGACAGGGGGTAATGCTAACTATGGCTACACCTTC
TRBV10-2	TRBJ1-1	TRBD1	15	.	CASSESRTGGTEAFF	TGCGCCAGCAGTGAGTCGCGGACAGGGGGTACTGAAGCTTTCTTT
TRBV7-2	TRBJ1-4	TRBD1	13	.	CASSRDRAEKLFF	TGTGCCAGCAGCCGGGACAGGGCTGAAAAACTGTTTTTT
TRBV7-9	TRBJ1-6	.	17	few	CASSLAWQGSYNSPLHF	TGTGCCAGCAGCTTAGCCTGGCAGGGCTCCTATAATTCACCCCTCCACTTT
TRBV21-1	TRBJ1-2	.	15	.	CASSKSDADDYGYTF	TGTGCCAGCAGCAAATCCGATGCGGACGATTATGGCTACACCTTC
TRBV12-3/TRBV12-4	TRBJ2-5	.	13	.	CASSSGAGETQYF	TGTGCCAGCAGTTCCGGGGCCGGAGAGACCCAGTACTTC
TRBV19	TRBJ2-1	.	15	.	CASSPQSNSYNEQFF	TGTGCCAGTAGTCCTCAGAGTAACTCCTACAATGAGCAGTTCTTC
TRBV4-1	TRBJ2-5	.	14	.	CASSQVDRSWTQYF	TGCGCCAGCAGCCAAGTAGACCGCTCTTGGACCCAGTACTTC
TRBV11-2	TRBJ1-1	.	15	.	CASSLFGQVNTEAFF	TGTGCCAGCAGCTTATTCGGACAAGTTAACACTGAAGCTTTCTTT
TRBV5-6	TRBJ1-6	TRBD1	14	.	CASRSTGGGSPLHF	TGTGCCAGCAGGTCTACAGGGGGTGGTTCACCCCTCCACTTT
TRBV10-3	TRBJ1-1	.	11	few	CAISENTEAFF	TGTGCCATCAGTGAAAACACTGAAGCTTTCTTT
TRBV12-3/TRBV12-4	TRBJ2-1	.	11	.	CASSPQYEQFF	TGTGCCAGCAGCCCTCAGTATGAGCAGTTCTTC
TRBV21-1	TRBJ1-5	.	12	few	CASSKEYQPQHF	TGTGCCAGCAGCAAAGAGTATCAGCCCCAGCATTTT
TRBV6-2/TRBV6-3	TRBJ1-5	TRBD1	16	.	CASSLGQRHSNQPQHF	TGTGCCAGCAGCCTGGGACAGAGACATAGCAATCAGCCCCAGCATTTT
TRBV3-1/TRBV3-2	TRBJ1-1	.	13	.	CASSHGGDTEAFF	TGTGCCAGCAGCCATGGGGGGGACACTGAAGCTTTCTTT
TRBV19	TRBJ1-2	.	14	.	CASSIGRTNYGYTF	TGTGCCAGTAGTATTGGGAGGACTAACTATGGCTACACCTTC
TRBV28	TRBJ2-3	.	17	.	CASSLLASGVNMDTQYF	TGTGCCAGCAGTCTTCTAGCGTCGGGGGTAAATATGGATACGCAGTATTTT
TRBV6-6	TRBJ2-7	.	14	once	CASSYYGTDYEQYF	TGTGCCAGCAGTTACTACGGGACGGACTACGAGCAGTACTTC
TRBV28	TRBJ1-5	.	14	.	CASRRPEGNQPQHF	TGTGCCAGCAGACGGCCCGAGGGAAACCAGCCCCAGCATTTT
TRBV7-9	TRBJ2-7	.	12	.	CASSIGEYEQYF	TGTGCCAGCAGCATAGGGGAGTACGAGCAGTACTTC
TRBV3-1/TRBV3-2	TRBJ1-1	.	14	.	CASSQQGTLTEAFF	TGTGCCAGCAGCCAACAGGGGACCCTCACTGAAGCTTTCTTT
TRBV3-1/TRBV3-2	TRBJ2-1	.	14	.	CASSQNRLDDEQFF	TGTGCCAGCAGCCAAAACCGACTTGACGATGAGCAGTTCTTC
TRBV3-1/TRBV3-2	TRBJ1-3	.	13	.	CASSMSSGNTIYF	TGTGCCAGTTCAATGAGCTCTGGAAACACCATATATTTT
TRBV30	TRBJ1-6	TRBD1	13	few	CARDRGTNSPLHF	TGTGCCCGGGACAGGGGGACGAATTCACCCCTCCACTTT